This entry lists 16 T cell receptor beta chains sequenced from one sample in a study of blood T cell repertoires in COVID-19. TCRdb's copy holds only in-frame clones and misses some; the assay was immunoSEQ multiplex PCR. The sample shows about 210,000 clones, 70% to 90% of them seen only once. The sample comprised PBMCs or T cells enriched from blood (not recorded which). Receptors were obtained from a man between 35 and 55 years old who had recovered from COVID-19.

This sequence joins TRBV28 and TRBJ1-5, with D perhaps TRBD1 (6 bases). Germline V gene lookup returns CDR1 MDHEN and CDR2 SYDVKM. Trimming left V 5 bases short and J 4 bases short, with 15 bases between. The CDR3 extends over 15 amino acids. Here the CDR3 reads CASSPYRDGNQPQHF. For the CDR3, the DNA is TGTGCCAGCAGTCCCTACAGGGATGGGAATCAGCCCCAGCATTTT. Using reference TRBV28 and TRBJ1-5 for the parts outside the CDR3, the full variable domain is DVKVTQSSRYLVKRTGEKVFLECVQDMDHENMFWYRQDPGLGLRLIYFSYDVKMKEKGDIPEGYSVSREKKERFSLILESASTNQTSMYLCASSPYRDGNQPQHFGDGTRLSIL.

CDR3 sequence: CASSLVLAASTDTQYF. In nucleotides, the CDR3 is TGTGCCAGCAGCTTGGTCCTAGCAGCCAGCACAGATACGCAGTATTTT. This sequence joins TRBV5-4 and TRBJ2-3; tentative D call: TRBD2 (5 bases). The germline V gene has CDR1 SGHNT and CDR2 YYREEE (reference sequence). The V and J ends lost 0 bases and 0 bases respectively, with 11 bases between them. This CDR3 has 16 amino acids.

The V call is TRBV23-1, the J call TRBJ2-1; possibly TRBD2 for D (5 bases). TRBV23-1 is an ORF for which the function is uncertain. The CDR3 has 15 residues. Trimming took 4 bases from V and 6 from J, leaving 16 bases between them. This chain's CDR3 is CASSPFPLVGNEQFF. As DNA, the CDR3 is TGCGCCAGCAGTCCCTTCCCACTAGTTGGCAATGAGCAGTTCTTC.

The chain has TRBV15 and TRBJ1-2, with 7 bases matching TRBD1. J gave up 2 bases and V 1 base, and 7 bases lay outside the gene matches. In germline, CDR1 is LNHNV, CDR2 YYDKDF (reference sequence). CDR3 size: 16 residues. CDR3 protein: CATSRVGTVSNYGYTF. The CDR3 coding sequence is TGTGCCACCAGCAGAGTAGGGACAGTAAGCAACTATGGCTACACCTTC.

V and J are TRBV10-3 and TRBJ2-7; D is unclear. The germline V gene has CDR1 ENHRY and CDR2 SYGVKD. Trimming removed 6 bases at V and 4 bases at J, with 19 bases between. The CDR3 is 15 amino acids. CDR3 DNA: TGTGCCATCAGGGCTTGGCGGTATTCTGGTTACGAGCAGTACTTC. It is translated as CAIRAWRYSGYEQYF.

The rearrangement links TRBV5-1 to TRBJ1-1, with TRBD1 as a possible D gene (6 bases). Germline V CDR1 and CDR2: SGHRS, YFSETQ. The CDR3 spans 15 residues. V was trimmed by 3 bases and J by 1 base, leaving 13 bases between them. The CDR3 DNA reads TGCGCCAGCAGCTCTTCCACAGGGAAGAACACTGAAGCTTTCTTT. This encodes CASSSSTGKNTEAFF.

The V and J genes are TRBV11-2 and TRBJ1-1, with D possibly matching TRBD1 (5 bases). This CDR3 contains 15 residues. Trimming left V 1 base short and J 0 bases short, with 9 bases between. Germline values: CDR1 SGHAT, CDR2 FQNNGV. The CDR3 loop is CASSLVGGVNTEAFF. The CDR3 bases are TGTGCCAGCAGCTTAGTGGGGGGGGTGAACACTGAAGCTTTCTTT.

This rearrangement joins TRBV6-5 to TRBJ2-7, with D unclear. CDR1 MNHEY and CDR2 SVGAGI come from the germline V gene. Trimming removed 5 bases from V and 6 bases from J, with 11 bases in between. The CDR3 has 12 amino acids. The CDR3 DNA follows: TGTGCCAGCAGTACCTTTAGAGGCGAGCAGTACTTC. It is translated as CASSTFRGEQYF.

V and J are TRBV7-2 and TRBJ2-1, with D perhaps matching TRBD2 (6 bases). Germline values: CDR1 SGHTA, CDR2 FQGNSA. The ends were cut back, 10 bases at V and 5 bases at J, with 18 bases in the middle. The CDR3 runs to 14 residues. CDR3 in DNA: TGTGCCACCGGGGGACCTAGAACCAACAATGAGCAGTTCTTC. Its protein is CATGGPRTNNEQFF.

DNA for the CDR3: TGTGCCAGTACAAACAATGAGCAGTTCTTC. Its protein product is CASTNNEQFF. The chain recombines TRBV2 with TRBJ2-1; D ambiguous. CDR1 is SNHLY, CDR2 FYNNEI, per germline. Trimming pared 9 bases from V and 5 bases from J, leaving 5 bases between. This CDR3 contains 10 residues. Looking up the rest from reference TRBV2 and TRBJ2-1 gives the full variable domain: EPEVTQTPSHQVTQMGQEVILRCVPISNHLYFYWYRQILGQKVEFLVSFYNNEISEKSEIFDDQFSVERPDGSNFTLKIRSTKLEDSAMYFCASTNNEQFFGPGTRLTVL.

This chain joins TRBV5-5 and TRBJ2-1, with 8 bases matching TRBD1. V gave up 4 bases and J gave up 5 bases; unmatched junction bases: 2. This CDR3 spans 13 amino acids. Germline-derived CDR1 and CDR2 are SGHKS and YYEKEE (reference sequence). CDR3 protein: CASSQGQDNEQFF. CDR3 DNA: TGTGCCAGCAGCCAGGGACAGGACAATGAGCAGTTCTTC.

CDR3 nucleotides: TGTGCCAGCAGTTACGGGACAGGGGCCTCCTACGAGCAGTACTTC. As protein: CASSYGTGASYEQYF. This chain uses TRBV6-5 with TRBJ2-7, with 10 bases that match TRBD1. The CDR3 covers 15 residues. Germline V gene sequence: CDR1 MNHEY, CDR2 SVGAGI. Trimming took 2 bases from V and 0 from J; bases not matched to a gene: 1.

The chain links TRBV14 to TRBJ1-1, with a tentative D call TRBD1 (5 bases). This CDR3 spans 15 amino acids. Germline V gene sequence: CDR1 SGHDN, CDR2 FVKESK. Trimming took 0 bases from V and 1 from J, leaving 9 bases between them. The CDR3 DNA reads TGTGCCAGCAGCCAAGATTCGCAGGGGAACACTGAAGCTTTCTTT. It specifies CASSQDSQGNTEAFF.

V usage is TRBV19 and J usage is TRBJ2-1; 10 bases align to TRBD1. V trimming: 7 bases; J trimming: 3 bases; junction bases outside the gene matches: 12. The CDR3 totals 17 residues. Germline V CDR1 and CDR2: LNHDA, SQIVND (reference sequence). The CDR3 sequence is CASNPGQGTPGYNEQFF. The CDR3 region has the DNA TGTGCCAGTAACCCGGGACAGGGGACCCCGGGCTACAATGAGCAGTTCTTC. Based on the CDR3 plus reference TRBV19 and TRBJ2-1, the full variable domain is DGGITQSPKYLFRKEGQNVTLSCEQNLNHDAMYWYRQDPGQGLRLIYYSQIVNDFQKGDIAEGYSVSREKKESFPLTVTSAQKNPTAFYLCASNPGQGTPGYNEQFFGPGTRLTVL.

This clone was detected only once. CDR3 sequence: CATSRDRTRGGYEQFF. The CDR3 region has the DNA TGTGCCACCAGCAGAGATAGGACTAGGGGGGGGTATGAGCAGTTCTTC. The chain joins TRBV15 to TRBJ2-1, with D tentatively TRBD2 (7 bases). The V end lost 0 bases, the J end lost 8 bases, and 17 bases lay between the germline ends. Germline-derived CDR1 and CDR2 are LNHNV and YYDKDF (reference sequence). The CDR3 extends over 16 amino acids.

This clone came up once. CDR3 loop: CASSRTDTNTEAFF. The CDR3 DNA follows: TGCGCCAGCAGCCGAACGGACACGAACACTGAAGCTTTCTTT. This chain links TRBV4-1 with TRBJ1-1; TRBD1 might be the D (5 bases). Trimming removed 4 bases from V and 1 base from J, with 10 bases in between. This CDR3 region has 14 residues. Germline CDR1 reads MGHRA; CDR2 reads YSYEKL.